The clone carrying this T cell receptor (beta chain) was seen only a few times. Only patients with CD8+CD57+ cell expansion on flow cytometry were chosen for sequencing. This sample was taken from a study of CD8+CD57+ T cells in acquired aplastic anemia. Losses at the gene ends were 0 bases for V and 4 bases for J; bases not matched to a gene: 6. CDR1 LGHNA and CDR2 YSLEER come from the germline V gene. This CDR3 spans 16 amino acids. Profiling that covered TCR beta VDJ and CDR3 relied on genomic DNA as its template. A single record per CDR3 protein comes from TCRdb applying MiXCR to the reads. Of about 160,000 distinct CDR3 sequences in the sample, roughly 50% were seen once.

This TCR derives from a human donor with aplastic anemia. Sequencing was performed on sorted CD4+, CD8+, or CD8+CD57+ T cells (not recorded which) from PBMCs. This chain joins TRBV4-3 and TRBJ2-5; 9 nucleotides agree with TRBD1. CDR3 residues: CASSQDASDRGETQYF. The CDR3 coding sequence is TGCGCCAGCAGCCAAGATGCCTCGGACAGGGGAGAGACCCAGTACTTC.